A selection of T cell receptor beta chains follows, all from one sample in a study of low-dose radiotherapy and immunotherapy resistance in tumors. TCRdb reprocessed the reads via MiXCR and lists one record per CDR3 protein. The sample carries about 60,000 distinct CDR3 sequences, 20% to 25% recorded once. Specimen: PBMCs, collected before treatment. These receptors were obtained from a male donor with prostate cancer. The CDR3 runs from the conserved cysteine through the conserved F or W. A D gene is named only where the DNA matches it firmly. Clone size appears in some rows only: once, few, many, or a class for an expanded clone.

v_gene: TRBV27
d_gene: NA
abundance: many
j_gene: TRBJ2-7
CDR3nt: TGTGCCAGCAGTTTCCGAACCCCGGGCTACGAGCAGTACTTC
CDR3aa: CASSFRTPGYEQYF

v_gene: TRBV29-1
d_gene: NA
abundance: many
j_gene: TRBJ1-5
CDR3nt: TGCAGCGTTGGCGGGGGCAATCAGCCCCAGCATTTT
CDR3aa: CSVGGGNQPQHF

v_gene: TRBV5-6
d_gene: TRBD2
abundance: NA
j_gene: TRBJ2-5
CDR3nt: TGTGCCAGCAGCTCGGGAGTAGCGGGTGGAAAAGAGACCCAGTACTTC
CDR3aa: CASSSGVAGGKETQYF

v_gene: TRBV28
d_gene: NA
abundance: medium-sized
j_gene: TRBJ1-5
CDR3nt: TGTGCCAGCAGTTTACGGAGGGAGTATCAGCCCCAGCATTTT
CDR3aa: CASSLRREYQPQHF

v_gene: TRBV28
d_gene: NA
abundance: many
j_gene: TRBJ2-1
CDR3nt: TGTGCCAGCAGTCCTTCTAATCGGGAGAGGCAGTTCTTC
CDR3aa: CASSPSNRERQFF

v_gene: TRBV20-1
d_gene: TRBD1
abundance: many
j_gene: TRBJ1-5
CDR3nt: TGCAGTGCTAGTCGCGGAGGGGGCGGTCAGCCCCAGCATTTT
CDR3aa: CSASRGGGGQPQHF

v_gene: TRBV2
d_gene: NA
abundance: many
j_gene: TRBJ2-3
CDR3nt: TGTGCCAGCTCCTCATCGGACTCGGTGGATACGCAGTATTTT
CDR3aa: CASSSSDSVDTQYF

v_gene: TRBV6-1
d_gene: TRBD1
abundance: NA
j_gene: TRBJ2-3
CDR3nt: TGTGCCAGCAGTTACTCCCTGCGGACAGGTCTGGGAGATACGCAGTATTTT
CDR3aa: CASSYSLRTGLGDTQYF

v_gene: TRBV3-1
d_gene: NA
abundance: many
j_gene: TRBJ2-1
CDR3nt: TGTGCCAGCAGCCAAGATACCTACAATGAGCAGTTCTTC
CDR3aa: CASSQDTYNEQFF

v_gene: TRBV18
d_gene: TRBD1
abundance: many
j_gene: TRBJ2-4
CDR3nt: TGTGCCAGCTCACCGTCGGGACAGACGAAAAACATTCAGTACTTC
CDR3aa: CASSPSGQTKNIQYF

v_gene: TRBV5-3
d_gene: TRBD2
abundance: once
j_gene: TRBJ2-1
CDR3nt: TGTGCCAGCAGCCCCGCTAGCGGGAGTCCCGCCTACAATGAGCAGTTCTTC
CDR3aa: CASSPASGSPAYNEQFF

v_gene: TRBV11-2
d_gene: NA
abundance: NA
j_gene: TRBJ2-1
CDR3nt: TGTGCCAGCAGCACCTCCCCGGGGGATGATCAGTTCTTC
CDR3aa: CASSTSPGDDQFF

v_gene: TRBV3-1
d_gene: NA
abundance: many
j_gene: TRBJ2-3
CDR3nt: TGTGCCAGCAGCCAAGATCTGCGACGGGATACGCAGTATTTT
CDR3aa: CASSQDLRRDTQYF

v_gene: TRBV27
d_gene: NA
abundance: many
j_gene: TRBJ1-6
CDR3nt: TGTGCCAGCAGTTACTCGAACACCGCGAATTCACCCCTCCACTTT
CDR3aa: CASSYSNTANSPLHF

v_gene: TRBV28
d_gene: NA
abundance: many
j_gene: TRBJ2-5
CDR3nt: TGTGCCAGCACGGGGGCTGGGGGGACCCAGTACTTC
CDR3aa: CASTGAGGTQYF

v_gene: TRBV30
d_gene: NA
abundance: many
j_gene: TRBJ1-5
CDR3nt: TGTGCCTGGACCACAGCGCTCAATCAGCCCCAGCATTTT
CDR3aa: CAWTTALNQPQHF

v_gene: TRBV4-2
d_gene: NA
abundance: many
j_gene: TRBJ1-5
CDR3nt: TGTGCCAGCAGCCAAGAGATACAAGCCGGGACTCGGCAACGGATTACCCAGCATTTT
CDR3aa: CASSQEIQAGTRQRITQHF

v_gene: TRBV12-3/TRBV12-4
d_gene: NA
abundance: many
j_gene: TRBJ2-7
CDR3nt: TGTGCCAGCAGTTTAGATTGGGGAGCCTACGAGCAGTACTTC
CDR3aa: CASSLDWGAYEQYF

v_gene: TRBV12-3/TRBV12-4
d_gene: TRBD1
abundance: few
j_gene: TRBJ1-2
CDR3nt: TGTGCCAGCAGTTTCACGGACAGGGGCGGCTATGGCTACACCTTC
CDR3aa: CASSFTDRGGYGYTF

v_gene: TRBV18
d_gene: TRBD1
abundance: many
j_gene: TRBJ2-7
CDR3nt: TGTGCCAGCTCACCACTAGGACAGGGAGATCCGTACTTC
CDR3aa: CASSPLGQGDPYF

v_gene: TRBV29-1
d_gene: NA
abundance: many
j_gene: TRBJ1-4
CDR3nt: TGCAGCGCTTCAGGGCGAGCAACTAATGAAAAACTGTTTTTT
CDR3aa: CSASGRATNEKLFF

v_gene: TRBV28
d_gene: TRBD1
abundance: many
j_gene: TRBJ2-6
CDR3nt: TGTGCCAGCAGTTTAGACCCCTGGACAGGGGGCTCTGGGGCCAACGTCCTGATTTTC
CDR3aa: CASSLDPWTGGSGANVLIF

v_gene: TRBV18
d_gene: TRBD2
abundance: NA
j_gene: TRBJ2-1
CDR3nt: TGTGCCAGCTCACCGGGACTAGCGGGCTCCTACAATGAGCAGTTCTTC
CDR3aa: CASSPGLAGSYNEQFF

v_gene: TRBV7-9
d_gene: NA
abundance: many
j_gene: TRBJ2-7
CDR3nt: TGTGCCAGCAGCTCCCAACTAGGCCACGAGCAGTACTTC
CDR3aa: CASSSQLGHEQYF

v_gene: TRBV6-2/TRBV6-3
d_gene: NA
abundance: NA
j_gene: TRBJ2-2
CDR3nt: TGTGCCAGCATATTTCAGAACACCGGGGAGCTGTTTTTT
CDR3aa: CASIFQNTGELFF

v_gene: TRBV5-1
d_gene: NA
abundance: many
j_gene: TRBJ2-3
CDR3nt: TGCGCCAGCAGCTTGGGAGGTTATGCGGATACGCAGTATTTT
CDR3aa: CASSLGGYADTQYF

v_gene: TRBV4-1
d_gene: TRBD2
abundance: many
j_gene: TRBJ2-3
CDR3nt: TGCGCCAGCAGATGGTCTAGCGGGGGGTCCACAGATACGCAGTATTTT
CDR3aa: CASRWSSGGSTDTQYF

v_gene: TRBV28
d_gene: TRBD1
abundance: many
j_gene: TRBJ1-2
CDR3nt: TGTGCCAGCAGTTCCCCCGGACAGGGTTACGGCTACACCTTC
CDR3aa: CASSSPGQGYGYTF

v_gene: TRBV28
d_gene: TRBD1
abundance: many
j_gene: TRBJ2-7
CDR3nt: TGTGCCAGCAGTTTGCCCGGACAGGGGTTCTACGAGCAGTACTTC
CDR3aa: CASSLPGQGFYEQYF

v_gene: TRBV28
d_gene: NA
abundance: many
j_gene: TRBJ2-7
CDR3nt: TGTGCCAGCAGCTCCCAGGACAGCTTCAGCTCCTACGAGCAGTACTTC
CDR3aa: CASSSQDSFSSYEQYF

v_gene: TRBV7-2
d_gene: NA
abundance: NA
j_gene: TRBJ1-4
CDR3nt: TGTGCCAGCAGCTTAGCAGGGGCCAATAATGAAAAACTGTTTTTT
CDR3aa: CASSLAGANNEKLFF

v_gene: TRBV5-1
d_gene: TRBD2
abundance: few
j_gene: TRBJ2-2
CDR3nt: TGCGCCAGCAGCTCCGGGACTAGCGGGACAGCCGGGGAGCTGTTTTTT
CDR3aa: CASSSGTSGTAGELFF